Listed below are T cell receptor beta chains from one sample, sequenced in a study of blood T cell repertoires in COVID-19. Repertoires were generated with immunoSEQ multiplex PCR, while TCRdb's copy carries only in-frame clones and drops some. The sample includes 180,000 or so clones, over 80% of them seen just once. Sequencing used peripheral blood. These TCRs come from a woman aged 45-60 years with acute or convalescent COVID-19. Each CDR3 is given with its conserved first and last residue. The order of the fields is D gene, J gene, V gene, clone size, CDR3 protein, CDR3 DNA. The D gene is left open where the match is weak. Clone size appears in some rows only: once, few, many, or a class for an expanded clone.

d_call: NA
j_call: TRBJ2-7
v_call: TRBV19
clone_size: NA
cdr3_aa: CASSSQGQHYEQYF
cdr3_nt: TGTGCCAGTAGTTCTCAGGGGCAACACTACGAGCAGTACTTC

d_call: TRBD1
j_call: TRBJ2-2
v_call: TRBV5-4
clone_size: once
cdr3_aa: CASSGEGTGATGELFF
cdr3_nt: TGTGCCAGCAGCGGAGAAGGGACAGGGGCCACCGGGGAGCTGTTTTTT

d_call: TRBD1
j_call: TRBJ2-1
v_call: TRBV19
clone_size: NA
cdr3_aa: CASGTGGTPHNEQFF
cdr3_nt: TGTGCCAGCGGGACAGGGGGCACTCCCCACAATGAGCAGTTCTTC

d_call: TRBD1
j_call: TRBJ2-1
v_call: TRBV19
clone_size: NA
cdr3_aa: CASSYTGTGALQFF
cdr3_nt: TGTGCCAGTAGTTACACCGGGACAGGGGCTTTGCAGTTCTTC

d_call: TRBD2
j_call: TRBJ2-2
v_call: TRBV18
clone_size: NA
cdr3_aa: CASSPPAGGPRTGELFF
cdr3_nt: TGTGCCAGCTCACCGCCGGCGGGAGGGCCCAGAACCGGGGAGCTGTTTTTT

d_call: NA
j_call: TRBJ1-2
v_call: TRBV19
clone_size: NA
cdr3_aa: CASLYNYGYTF
cdr3_nt: TGTGCCAGTCTCTACAACTATGGCTACACCTTC

d_call: NA
j_call: TRBJ1-4
v_call: TRBV30
clone_size: NA
cdr3_aa: CAWASSYEKLFF
cdr3_nt: TGTGCCTGGGCGTCCTCCTACGAAAAACTGTTTTTT

d_call: TRBD1
j_call: TRBJ1-2
v_call: TRBV7-8
clone_size: NA
cdr3_aa: CASSLDRGQGVYGYTF
cdr3_nt: TGTGCCAGCAGCTTAGATCGGGGACAGGGCGTCTATGGCTACACCTTC

d_call: NA
j_call: TRBJ2-7
v_call: TRBV10-3
clone_size: NA
cdr3_aa: CAISNYSGYEQYF
cdr3_nt: TGTGCCATCAGCAACTATAGCGGCTACGAGCAGTACTTC

d_call: NA
j_call: TRBJ1-1
v_call: TRBV27
clone_size: NA
cdr3_aa: CASSLAGAGTEAFF
cdr3_nt: TGTGCCAGCAGTTTGGCAGGGGCCGGCACTGAAGCTTTCTTT

d_call: TRBD1
j_call: TRBJ1-4
v_call: TRBV5-1
clone_size: NA
cdr3_aa: CASSSGQGNEKLFF
cdr3_nt: TGCGCCAGCAGCTCGGGACAGGGGAATGAAAAACTGTTTTTT

d_call: NA
j_call: TRBJ1-6
v_call: TRBV6-5
clone_size: NA
cdr3_aa: CASSSDRYNSPLHF
cdr3_nt: TGTGCCAGCAGTTCCGACAGATATAATTCACCCCTCCACTTT

d_call: TRBD2
j_call: TRBJ2-1
v_call: TRBV7-2
clone_size: NA
cdr3_aa: CASSPSREGGQNEQFF
cdr3_nt: TGTGCCAGCAGCCCCTCACGGGAGGGGGGGCAGAATGAGCAGTTCTTC

d_call: NA
j_call: TRBJ1-2
v_call: TRBV19
clone_size: NA
cdr3_aa: CASSHREGNYGYTF
cdr3_nt: TGTGCCAGTAGTCACAGGGAGGGTAACTATGGCTACACCTTC

d_call: NA
j_call: TRBJ2-1
v_call: TRBV27
clone_size: NA
cdr3_aa: CASSLRSYNEQFF
cdr3_nt: TGTGCCAGCAGTTTGAGGTCCTACAATGAGCAGTTCTTC

d_call: NA
j_call: TRBJ2-5
v_call: TRBV4-1
clone_size: NA
cdr3_aa: CASSQESIETQYF
cdr3_nt: TGCGCCAGCAGCCAAGAGTCCATCGAGACCCAGTACTTC

d_call: NA
j_call: TRBJ1-5
v_call: TRBV19
clone_size: once
cdr3_aa: CASSIVISNQPQHF
cdr3_nt: TGTGCCAGTAGTATAGTCATTAGCAATCAGCCCCAGCATTTT

d_call: TRBD1
j_call: TRBJ2-5
v_call: TRBV11-3
clone_size: NA
cdr3_aa: CASSTGGAGETQYF
cdr3_nt: TGTGCCAGCAGTACAGGGGGCGCGGGGGAGACCCAGTACTTC

d_call: NA
j_call: TRBJ1-3
v_call: TRBV3-1/TRBV3-2
clone_size: NA
cdr3_aa: CASSQEGAVSGNTIYF
cdr3_nt: TGTGCCAGCAGCCAAGAAGGGGCTGTCTCTGGAAACACCATATATTTT

d_call: TRBD2
j_call: TRBJ2-5
v_call: TRBV6-2/TRBV6-3
clone_size: NA
cdr3_aa: CASSPSGRETQYF
cdr3_nt: TGTGCCAGCAGTCCCAGCGGGAGAGAGACCCAGTACTTC

d_call: NA
j_call: TRBJ1-2
v_call: TRBV30
clone_size: NA
cdr3_aa: CAWSVGHRPGSYTF
cdr3_nt: TGTGCCTGGAGTGTAGGACACCGCCCCGGAAGCTACACCTTC

d_call: TRBD2
j_call: TRBJ2-1
v_call: TRBV3-1/TRBV3-2
clone_size: NA
cdr3_aa: CASSQELAGFNEQFF
cdr3_nt: TGTGCCAGCAGCCAAGAACTAGCGGGGTTCAATGAGCAGTTCTTC

d_call: NA
j_call: TRBJ1-2
v_call: TRBV12-3/TRBV12-4
clone_size: NA
cdr3_aa: CASSSSEGYGYTF
cdr3_nt: TGTGCCAGCAGTTCCTCCGAGGGCTATGGCTACACCTTC

d_call: NA
j_call: TRBJ2-1
v_call: TRBV11-2
clone_size: few
cdr3_aa: CASSLASGSLEQFF
cdr3_nt: TGTGCCAGCAGCTTAGCGAGCGGGTCTTTGGAGCAGTTCTTC

d_call: NA
j_call: TRBJ2-7
v_call: TRBV6-1
clone_size: few
cdr3_aa: CASNDPGHRRTYEQYF
cdr3_nt: TGTGCCAGCAATGACCCGGGACACCGAAGAACCTACGAGCAGTACTTC

d_call: NA
j_call: TRBJ2-5
v_call: TRBV7-2
clone_size: NA
cdr3_aa: CASSSGLFQETQYF
cdr3_nt: TGTGCCAGCAGCTCCGGACTATTCCAAGAGACCCAGTACTTC

d_call: TRBD1
j_call: TRBJ2-2
v_call: TRBV6-5
clone_size: few
cdr3_aa: CASGRTGELTGELFF
cdr3_nt: TGTGCCAGCGGTCGAACAGGGGAACTCACCGGGGAGCTGTTTTTT

d_call: NA
j_call: TRBJ2-7
v_call: TRBV24-1
clone_size: few
cdr3_aa: CATSDSRQFRSYEQYF
cdr3_nt: TGTGCCACCAGTGATTCCCGACAGTTCCGCAGCTACGAGCAGTACTTC

d_call: TRBD2
j_call: TRBJ2-1
v_call: TRBV10-3
clone_size: NA
cdr3_aa: CATRLAGGHSSDEQFF
cdr3_nt: TGTGCCACCAGACTAGCGGGGGGGCATAGTTCGGATGAGCAGTTCTTC

d_call: TRBD2
j_call: TRBJ2-1
v_call: TRBV19
clone_size: NA
cdr3_aa: CASSVALAGVSYNEQFF
cdr3_nt: TGTGCCAGTAGTGTCGCCCTAGCGGGAGTATCGTACAATGAGCAGTTCTTC

d_call: TRBD1
j_call: TRBJ1-1
v_call: TRBV5-1
clone_size: once
cdr3_aa: CASSKDRGTEAFF
cdr3_nt: TGCGCCAGCAGCAAGGACAGGGGGACTGAAGCTTTCTTT

d_call: NA
j_call: TRBJ2-5
v_call: TRBV24-1
clone_size: NA
cdr3_aa: CATSGSGESQETQYF
cdr3_nt: TGTGCCACCAGTGGATCGGGAGAATCTCAAGAGACCCAGTACTTC

d_call: TRBD1
j_call: TRBJ1-6
v_call: TRBV15
clone_size: NA
cdr3_aa: CATSRDRGRSPLHF
cdr3_nt: TGTGCCACCAGCCGGGACAGGGGGCGTTCACCCCTCCACTTT

d_call: NA
j_call: TRBJ2-3
v_call: TRBV11-2
clone_size: NA
cdr3_aa: CASSGEWFTSTDTQYF
cdr3_nt: TGTGCCAGCAGCGGAGAGTGGTTCACTAGCACAGATACGCAGTATTTT

d_call: NA
j_call: TRBJ2-7
v_call: TRBV20-1
clone_size: NA
cdr3_aa: CSAGQKNEQYF
cdr3_nt: TGCAGTGCTGGACAGAAGAACGAGCAGTACTTC

d_call: NA
j_call: TRBJ1-1
v_call: TRBV11-3
clone_size: NA
cdr3_aa: CASSFATRTQNTEAFF
cdr3_nt: TGTGCCAGCAGCTTCGCCACGCGTACTCAGAACACTGAAGCTTTCTTT

d_call: TRBD1
j_call: TRBJ2-5
v_call: TRBV24-1
clone_size: NA
cdr3_aa: CATSERTGLQETQYF
cdr3_nt: TGTGCCACCAGTGAACGGACAGGGTTACAAGAGACCCAGTACTTC

d_call: NA
j_call: TRBJ2-7
v_call: TRBV11-2
clone_size: NA
cdr3_aa: CASSPQGFEQYF
cdr3_nt: TGTGCCAGCAGCCCTCAGGGATTCGAGCAGTACTTC

d_call: TRBD1
j_call: TRBJ1-1
v_call: TRBV19
clone_size: NA
cdr3_aa: CASTPRGPEAFF
cdr3_nt: TGTGCCAGTACCCCCAGGGGGCCTGAAGCTTTCTTT

d_call: NA
j_call: TRBJ2-3
v_call: TRBV12-3/TRBV12-4
clone_size: NA
cdr3_aa: CASRGQALDTQYF
cdr3_nt: TGTGCCAGCAGGGGACAAGCATTGGATACGCAGTATTTT

d_call: NA
j_call: TRBJ2-5
v_call: TRBV9
clone_size: NA
cdr3_aa: CASSAGRGRVNQETQYF
cdr3_nt: TGTGCCAGCAGCGCCGGGAGGGGGCGAGTGAACCAAGAGACCCAGTACTTC

d_call: NA
j_call: TRBJ2-1
v_call: TRBV11-3
clone_size: NA
cdr3_aa: CASSQQGYNEQFF
cdr3_nt: TGTGCCAGCAGCCAACAGGGCTACAATGAGCAGTTCTTC

d_call: NA
j_call: TRBJ1-3
v_call: TRBV4-2
clone_size: NA
cdr3_aa: CASSQDRVGNTIYF
cdr3_nt: TGTGCCAGCAGCCAAGACAGGGTTGGAAACACCATATATTTT

d_call: TRBD1
j_call: TRBJ1-5
v_call: TRBV6-6
clone_size: NA
cdr3_aa: CASSLGQGANNQPQHF
cdr3_nt: TGTGCCAGCAGTTTGGGACAGGGGGCGAACAATCAGCCCCAGCATTTT

d_call: NA
j_call: TRBJ1-1
v_call: TRBV6-6
clone_size: NA
cdr3_aa: CASTIQEVNTEAFF
cdr3_nt: TGTGCCAGCACCATACAAGAAGTGAACACTGAAGCTTTCTTT

d_call: NA
j_call: TRBJ2-3
v_call: TRBV4-1
clone_size: NA
cdr3_aa: CASSQWDSAGDTQYF
cdr3_nt: TGCGCCAGCAGCCAATGGGACTCCGCCGGAGATACGCAGTATTTT

d_call: NA
j_call: TRBJ1-3
v_call: TRBV5-1
clone_size: NA
cdr3_aa: CASSPRTGGAPADTIYF
cdr3_nt: TGCGCCAGCAGCCCACGAACGGGGGGGGCACCGGCGGACACCATATATTTT

d_call: TRBD2
j_call: TRBJ2-2
v_call: TRBV3-1/TRBV3-2
clone_size: NA
cdr3_aa: CASSRDYTLLGELFF
cdr3_nt: TGTGCCAGCAGCCGGGACTACACACTCCTCGGGGAGCTGTTTTTT